These T cell receptor beta chains were read from a single sample in a study of glioma-infiltrating T cells. One entry per CDR3 protein, called by TCRdb with MiXCR from the multiplex PCR reads. The table records about 190,000 distinct CDR3 sequences, about 32% of them present only once. Input material: glioma tissue, nonneoplastic brain tissue, or PBMCs (not recorded which). These receptors came from a human donor with low-grade glioma or glioblastoma, undergoing nonglioma brain surgery, or in good health (not recorded which). CDR3s include the opening cysteine and the closing phenylalanine or tryptophan. A D gene is named only where the DNA matches it firmly. Clone size is given for some rows only: seen once, a few or many times, or a class if the clone is expanded.

d_gene: NA
v_gene: TRBV4-2
abundance: many
j_gene: TRBJ1-2
len: 16
CDR3nt: TGTGCCAGCAGCCATACGGGTAGCGGAGCTAACTATGGCTACACCTTC
CDR3aa: CASSHTGSGANYGYTF

d_gene: NA
v_gene: TRBV30
abundance: few
j_gene: TRBJ2-3
len: 12
CDR3nt: TGTGCCTGGTCTAGGGACACAGATACGCAGTATTTT
CDR3aa: CAWSRDTDTQYF

d_gene: TRBD1
v_gene: TRBV3-1
abundance: many
j_gene: TRBJ2-5
len: 13
CDR3nt: TGTGCCAGCAGTGGGACAGGGCAAGAGACCCAGTACTTC
CDR3aa: CASSGTGQETQYF

d_gene: NA
v_gene: TRBV7-9
abundance: few
j_gene: TRBJ2-5
len: 15
CDR3nt: TGTGCCAGCAGCTTGCTTCTCCAAGAGGAAGAGACCCAGTACTTC
CDR3aa: CASSLLLQEEETQYF

d_gene: NA
v_gene: TRBV2
abundance: NA
j_gene: TRBJ2-7
len: 15
CDR3nt: TGTGTCAGCAGCGATGCCACGGGATCCCACTACGAGCAGTACTTC
CDR3aa: CVSSDATGSHYEQYF

d_gene: TRBD2
v_gene: TRBV29-1
abundance: NA
j_gene: TRBJ2-5
len: 18
CDR3nt: TGCAGCGTTGAAGGGCCGCTAGAAGCTAGCGGGAGGGTGGAGACCCAGTACTTC
CDR3aa: CSVEGPLEASGRVETQYF

d_gene: NA
v_gene: TRBV9
abundance: NA
j_gene: TRBJ2-3
len: 12
CDR3nt: TGTGCCAGCTCAGCCTCCCACGATACGCAGTATTTT
CDR3aa: CASSASHDTQYF

d_gene: TRBD2
v_gene: TRBV27
abundance: many
j_gene: TRBJ2-1
len: 18
CDR3nt: TGTGCCAGCAGTTTAAGGGGGACTAGCCAGAGCTCCTACAATGAGCAGTTCTTC
CDR3aa: CASSLRGTSQSSYNEQFF

d_gene: TRBD2
v_gene: TRBV10-3
abundance: NA
j_gene: TRBJ2-7
len: 14
CDR3nt: TGTGCCATCAGTGAGGCGGGAGTGTCCTACGAGCAGTACTTC
CDR3aa: CAISEAGVSYEQYF

d_gene: NA
v_gene: TRBV12-3/TRBV12-4
abundance: NA
j_gene: TRBJ2-1
len: 14
CDR3nt: TGTGCCAGCAGTTTATTTCGGGAGAGTGATGAGCAGTTCTTC
CDR3aa: CASSLFRESDEQFF

d_gene: TRBD1
v_gene: TRBV28
abundance: many
j_gene: TRBJ1-1
len: 15
CDR3nt: TGTGCCAGCACTTTGACAGGGACCTACAACACTGAAGCTTTCTTT
CDR3aa: CASTLTGTYNTEAFF

d_gene: NA
v_gene: TRBV30
abundance: NA
j_gene: TRBJ1-3
len: 12
CDR3nt: TGTGCCTGGAGGGCACCGGGAAACACCATATATTTT
CDR3aa: CAWRAPGNTIYF

d_gene: NA
v_gene: TRBV29-1
abundance: NA
j_gene: TRBJ1-2
len: 11
CDR3nt: TGCAGCGTTCCGGGCTTCAATGGCCACACCTTC
CDR3aa: CSVPGFNGHTF

d_gene: NA
v_gene: TRBV27
abundance: NA
j_gene: TRBJ2-5
len: 16
CDR3nt: TGTGCCAGCAGTTTATGGAACTATTGCAGGGGTTCACCCCTCCACTTC
CDR3aa: CASSLWNYCRGSPLHF

d_gene: TRBD1
v_gene: TRBV20-1
abundance: many
j_gene: TRBJ2-4
len: 13
CDR3nt: TGCAGTGCTGCCCAGGGGGTCAAAAACATTCAGTACTTC
CDR3aa: CSAAQGVKNIQYF

d_gene: NA
v_gene: TRBV4-2
abundance: few
j_gene: TRBJ1-2
len: 15
CDR3nt: TGTGCCAGCAGCCGACAAACAGTAACTAACTATGGCTACACCTTC
CDR3aa: CASSRQTVTNYGYTF

d_gene: NA
v_gene: TRBV6-1
abundance: NA
j_gene: TRBJ2-2
len: 15
CDR3nt: TGTGCCAGCACCAACTGGGGGGCCAACACCGGGGAGCCGTATTTT
CDR3aa: CASTNWGANTGEPYF

d_gene: TRBD1
v_gene: TRBV6-1
abundance: many
j_gene: TRBJ1-1
len: 11
CDR3nt: TGTGCCAGCAGGGCCGGGACAGCAGCTTTCTTT
CDR3aa: CASRAGTAAFF

d_gene: TRBD1
v_gene: TRBV6-1
abundance: NA
j_gene: TRBJ2-7
len: 15
CDR3nt: TGTGCCAGCAGTTTCCCACCAGGGGGTCTCCGCGAGCAGTACTTC
CDR3aa: CASSFPPGGLREQYF

d_gene: TRBD2
v_gene: TRBV4-1
abundance: many
j_gene: TRBJ2-1
len: 19
CDR3nt: TGCGCCAGCAGCCAAGGTCCTGGGCTCGCGGGAGTCTCATACAATGAGCAGTTCTTC
CDR3aa: CASSQGPGLAGVSYNEQFF

d_gene: NA
v_gene: TRBV29-1
abundance: NA
j_gene: TRBJ2-1
len: 14
CDR3nt: TGCAGCGCACCTGGGCGCTTGGGCAGCAATGAGCAGTTCTTC
CDR3aa: CSAPGRLGSNEQFF

d_gene: TRBD1
v_gene: TRBV20-1
abundance: many
j_gene: TRBJ2-7
len: 14
CDR3nt: TGCAGTGCTCACCGTACGGGGACAGGGCACGAGCAGTACTTC
CDR3aa: CSAHRTGTGHEQYF

d_gene: TRBD2
v_gene: TRBV9
abundance: NA
j_gene: TRBJ2-1
len: 17
CDR3nt: TGTGCCAGCAGCGTAGCGCCGGGACTAGCGGCCTACAATGAGCAGCTCTTC
CDR3aa: CASSVAPGLAAYNEQLF

d_gene: NA
v_gene: TRBV20-1
abundance: NA
j_gene: TRBJ1-6
len: 13
CDR3nt: TGCAGTGCCACCAGTACAGGGAATTCACCCCTCGACTTT
CDR3aa: CSATSTGNSPLDF

d_gene: NA
v_gene: TRBV7-2
abundance: many
j_gene: TRBJ1-1
len: 13
CDR3nt: TGTGCCAGCAGCTTAGCGTTGAACACTGAAGCTTTCTTT
CDR3aa: CASSLALNTEAFF

d_gene: NA
v_gene: TRBV28
abundance: NA
j_gene: TRBJ1-2
len: 14
CDR3nt: TGTGCCAGCTCTAGTAGGTGGGCTAACTATGGCTACAGCTTC
CDR3aa: CASSSRWANYGYSF

d_gene: TRBD2
v_gene: TRBV19
abundance: few
j_gene: TRBJ2-2
len: 16
CDR3nt: TGTGCCAGTAGTATCTTAGCGGGAGCGGGTACCGGGGAGCTGTTTTTT
CDR3aa: CASSILAGAGTGELFF

d_gene: NA
v_gene: TRBV4-1
abundance: many
j_gene: TRBJ2-3
len: 13
CDR3nt: TGCGCCAGCAGCCGGCTAAGGACAGATACGCAGTATTTT
CDR3aa: CASSRLRTDTQYF

d_gene: TRBD2
v_gene: TRBV27
abundance: many
j_gene: TRBJ2-3
len: 16
CDR3nt: TGTGCCAGTTCCTATTCCGGGACTAGCGTGATAAATACGCAGTATTTT
CDR3aa: CASSYSGTSVINTQYF

d_gene: NA
v_gene: TRBV12-3/TRBV12-4
abundance: many
j_gene: TRBJ2-5
len: 14
CDR3nt: TGTGCCAGCAGTGCTCCGGACAAGCAAGAGACCCAGTACTTC
CDR3aa: CASSAPDKQETQYF

d_gene: TRBD2
v_gene: TRBV6-1
abundance: NA
j_gene: TRBJ2-1
len: 16
CDR3nt: TGTGCCAGCAGCCCGTTTCTAGCGGGAGAGTACAATGAGCAGTTCTTC
CDR3aa: CASSPFLAGEYNEQFF

d_gene: TRBD2
v_gene: TRBV5-6
abundance: few
j_gene: TRBJ2-3
len: 17
CDR3nt: TGTGCCAGCAGCTTACCCATGACTAGCGGGAGAGCGGATACGCAGTATTTT
CDR3aa: CASSLPMTSGRADTQYF

d_gene: TRBD1
v_gene: TRBV5-4
abundance: many
j_gene: TRBJ1-1
len: 13
CDR3nt: TGTGCCAGCAGCACCGGACAGGGTACTGAAGCTTTCTTT
CDR3aa: CASSTGQGTEAFF

d_gene: TRBD1
v_gene: TRBV3-1
abundance: many
j_gene: TRBJ1-2
len: 16
CDR3nt: TGTGCCAGCAGCCAACAGGACAGGATTTTTAGGGGAGGCTACACCTTC
CDR3aa: CASSQQDRIFRGGYTF

d_gene: NA
v_gene: TRBV5-1
abundance: NA
j_gene: TRBJ2-1
len: 14
CDR3nt: TGCGCCAGCAACCAGGGGGGGCTTGGCAATGAGCAGTTCTTC
CDR3aa: CASNQGGLGNEQFF

d_gene: TRBD1
v_gene: TRBV4-2
abundance: many
j_gene: TRBJ1-2
len: 15
CDR3nt: TGTGCCAGCAGCCCTACCGGGACAGGGTTCGATGGCTACACCTTC
CDR3aa: CASSPTGTGFDGYTF

d_gene: TRBD2
v_gene: TRBV2
abundance: NA
j_gene: TRBJ2-7
len: 15
CDR3nt: TGTGCCAGCAGTGAATCGGAGCGGGAGAGTTCCGAGCAGTACTTC
CDR3aa: CASSESERESSEQYF

d_gene: TRBD1
v_gene: TRBV7-9
abundance: many
j_gene: TRBJ1-1
len: 16
CDR3nt: TGTGCCAGCAGCTTAATAGGACAGGACCGGAACACTGAAGCTTTCTTT
CDR3aa: CASSLIGQDRNTEAFF

d_gene: TRBD2
v_gene: TRBV20-1
abundance: once
j_gene: TRBJ2-1
len: 14
CDR3nt: TGCAGTGCTAGTCCTAGCGGGAACTACAATGAGCAGTTCTTC
CDR3aa: CSASPSGNYNEQFF

d_gene: NA
v_gene: TRBV7-2
abundance: many
j_gene: TRBJ2-3
len: 15
CDR3nt: TGTGCCAGCAGCTTAGCTCGAGGGATCACAGATACGCAGTATTTT
CDR3aa: CASSLARGITDTQYF

d_gene: NA
v_gene: TRBV2
abundance: many
j_gene: TRBJ1-5
len: 15
CDR3nt: TGTGCCAGCAGTGACCAGACAGGCGCTGGTCAGCCCCAGCATTTT
CDR3aa: CASSDQTGAGQPQHF

d_gene: NA
v_gene: TRBV6-1
abundance: many
j_gene: TRBJ2-1
len: 16
CDR3nt: TGTGCCAGCAGCCCCCGGGAGTATGGGGCCGGCAATGAGCAGTTCTTC
CDR3aa: CASSPREYGAGNEQFF

d_gene: NA
v_gene: TRBV11-1
abundance: many
j_gene: TRBJ1-1
len: 13
CDR3nt: TGTGCCAGCAGCTTAGCCAGGGTTACTGAAGCTTTCTTT
CDR3aa: CASSLARVTEAFF

d_gene: NA
v_gene: TRBV7-9
abundance: many
j_gene: TRBJ2-1
len: 13
CDR3nt: TGTGCCAGCCTTAGCGTCCCCTACAATGAGCAGTTCTTC
CDR3aa: CASLSVPYNEQFF

d_gene: NA
v_gene: TRBV18
abundance: many
j_gene: TRBJ1-1
len: 14
CDR3nt: TGTGCCAGCTCACCAGATCAGTTGAACACTGAAGCTTTCTTT
CDR3aa: CASSPDQLNTEAFF

d_gene: TRBD2
v_gene: TRBV3-1
abundance: NA
j_gene: TRBJ2-1
len: 18
CDR3nt: TGTGCCAGCAGCCCCAGCGGTACTAGCGGGAGTTACTACAATGAGCAGTTCTTC
CDR3aa: CASSPSGTSGSYYNEQFF